This T cell receptor beta chain originates from a study of T cell responses to AZD1222 COVID-19 vaccine. Concerning this clone itself: Its antigen is not known.

Only in-frame clones appear in the TCRdb table, and some are missing; sequencing was by immunoSEQ multiplex PCR. The sample carries about 120,000 clones, about nine tenths recorded once. Broader study findings: Baseline testing showed seropositivity in only five or six AZD1222 recipients. Possibly, clonal diversity was underestimated; donors were largely white British and included more females.

Trimming took 3 bases from V and 6 from J; bases not matched to a gene: 11. The germline V gene has CDR1 KGHSH and CDR2 LQKENI. The CDR3 length is 17 residues. J is TRBJ1-6 and V is TRBV18; 7 nucleotides match TRBD1. The source is an adult in good health. Sequenced here: peripheral blood, sampled on day 0 of AZD1222 vaccination. CDR3 coding DNA: TGTGCCAGCTCACCCAAACAGGGGCCGATTACTAATTCACCCCTCCACTTT. Amino acid sequence: CASSPKQGPITNSPLHF.